Described below is a single T cell receptor beta chain sequence and its context. What it binds is not known. This entry is derived from a study of shared clonotypes between healthy human individuals. Broader study findings: The authors sampled blood alone, and tissue repertoires likely differ.

Trimming removed 5 bases from V and 8 bases from J; junction bases left unmatched: 6. The CDR3 contains 14 residues. Germline values: CDR1 KGHSH, CDR2 LQKENI. The assay ran at deep level. Replicate PCRs were loaded with about 300 ng DNA from unsorted PBMC, about 30,000 T cell genomes. As handled by the study authors: As immunoSEQ supplied junction-only sequences (without quality scores), filtering differed. TCRdb keeps only in-frame clones here, not all; method: immunoSEQ multiplex PCR. D and trimming were read from the DNA, whereas the V and J calls and clone size are those reported in that table. Of approximately 480,000 clones listed, almost 80% are singletons.

This sequence originates from a woman aged 35 to 49 in good health. Some clones in this sample may be carry-over from other donors' samples. The chain is built from TRBV18 and TRBJ1-4; the match to TRBD1 covers 9 bases. The sample was PBMCs. This CDR3 is CASSTQGAEEKLFF. For the CDR3, the DNA is TGTGCCAGCTCAACACAGGGGGCGGAGGAAAAACTGTTTTTT.